The 25 T cell receptor beta chains below all came from one sample that was sequenced in a study of blood T cell repertoires in COVID-19. TCRdb keeps only in-frame clones here, not all; method: immunoSEQ multiplex PCR. The top ten hold approximately 5.4% of the sample, which has roughly 100,000 clones, approximately 92% seen once. The sequenced material came from peripheral blood. Receptor source: a man aged 45-60 years with active COVID-19.

This clone appeared once. This sequence joins TRBV5-1 and TRBJ1-2; D is perhaps TRBD1 (5 bases). Germline V gene lookup returns CDR1 SGHRS and CDR2 YFSETQ. CDR3 length equals 13 residues. Trimming cost V 4 bases and J 4 bases, with 11 bases left between them. The CDR3 region is CASSPGQGYGYTF. The CDR3 coding sequence is TGCGCCAGCAGCCCTGGGCAGGGCTATGGCTACACCTTC.

The V call is TRBV7-7, the J call TRBJ2-5; 9 nucleotides line up with TRBD2. V lost 4 bases, J lost 4 bases, and 7 bases stayed unmatched. The CDR3 extends over 15 amino acids. Germline V lookup: CDR1 SSHAT, CDR2 FNYEAQ (reference sequence). The CDR3 DNA sequence: TGTGCCAGCAGCTCCGGACTAGCGAGTCGAGAGACCCAGTACTTC. This gives the protein CASSSGLASRETQYF.

The chain carries TRBV27 and TRBJ1-1; D is unresolved. This CDR3 has 13 residues. The germline V and J ends were trimmed by 3 bases and 1 base, with 6 bases remaining between them. From germline, CDR1 is MNHEY and CDR2 SMNVEV (reference sequence). The CDR3, as DNA: TGTGCCAGCAGTTTTTGGGCGAACACTGAAGCTTTCTTT. Amino acids: CASSFWANTEAFF.

The chain links TRBV19 to TRBJ1-1; perhaps TRBD1 as D (6 bases). Trimming cost V 3 bases and J 1 base, with 18 bases left between them. This CDR3 comprises 17 residues. In germline, CDR1 is LNHDA, CDR2 SQIVND (reference sequence). The CDR3 protein is CASSMNRVIRANTEAFF. CDR3 nucleotide sequence: TGTGCCAGTAGTATGAACAGGGTCATTCGGGCGAACACTGAAGCTTTCTTT.

The J gene is TRBJ1-2, the V gene TRBV27; D is possibly TRBD1 (6 bases). The CDR3 spans 14 residues. V gave up 5 bases and J gave up 6 bases, with 16 bases separating them. Germline loops: CDR1 MNHEY, CDR2 SMNVEV (reference sequence). DNA of the CDR3: TGTGCCAGCAGTCCGCGACAGGAGGCCAATGGCTACACCTTC. The encoded protein is CASSPRQEANGYTF.

This rearrangement joins TRBV5-8 to TRBJ2-3; TRBD2 might be the D (6 bases). Trimming took 0 bases from V and 0 from J, leaving 8 bases between them. Germline V gene data show CDR1 as SGHTS and CDR2 as YDEGEE. The CDR3 consists of 15 residues. The CDR3 sequence is CASSLVGTSTDTQYF. The CDR3 nucleotides read TGTGCCAGCAGCTTGGTTGGGACTAGCACAGATACGCAGTATTTT.

V usage is TRBV7-3 and J usage is TRBJ2-3; perhaps TRBD2 as D (7 bases). CDR1 SGHTA and CDR2 FQGTGA come from the germline V gene. The CDR3 consists of 15 residues. The V and J ends lost 1 base and 6 bases respectively, with 14 bases between them. In DNA form, the CDR3 reads TGTGCCAGCAGCTTAAACCCGGGGGGCGCGGATACGCAGTATTTT. Its protein product is CASSLNPGGADTQYF. Full variable domain (remainder filled in from reference TRBV7-3 and TRBJ2-3): GAGVSQTPSNKVTEKGKYVELRCDPISGHTALYWYRQSLGQGPEFLIYFQGTGAADDSGLPNDRFFAVRPEGSVSTLKIQRTERGDSAVYLCASSLNPGGADTQYFGPGTRLTVL.

V is TRBV30 and J is TRBJ2-2, with TRBD2 matching over 7 bases. CDR3 size: 15 residues. Germline lookup yields CDR1 GTSNPN and CDR2 SVGIG (reference sequence). J gave up 2 bases and V 3 bases, and 6 bases lay outside the gene matches. As DNA, the CDR3 is TGTGCCTGGAGCGACGGGGGGAAAAACACCGGGGAGCTGTTTTTT. It translates to CAWSDGGKNTGELFF.

J is TRBJ2-2 and V is TRBV2, with 13 bases aligning to TRBD2. J was trimmed by 7 bases and V by 4 bases; bases with no gene match: 3. The CDR3 sequence is 15 residues long. CDR1 SNHLY and CDR2 FYNNEI come from the germline V gene. CDR3 coding DNA: TGTGCCAGCAGTGCACTAGCGGGAGGGTTCGGGGAGCTGTTTTTT. Translating gives CASSALAGGFGELFF.

The chain couples TRBV10-1 to TRBJ2-1; 9 bases are shared with TRBD2. J was trimmed by 10 bases and V by 3 bases; bases with no gene match: 13. CDR3 length equals 16 residues. Germline loops: CDR1 WNHNN, CDR2 SYGVQD (reference sequence). The CDR3 reads CASSDQGAGGLEEQFF. For the CDR3, the DNA is TGCGCCAGCAGTGACCAAGGAGCGGGAGGTTTGGAAGAGCAGTTCTTC.

V usage is TRBV15 and J usage is TRBJ2-6, with 7 nucleotides matching TRBD2. The germline CDR1 and CDR2 sequences are LNHNV and YYDKDF (reference sequence). This CDR3 is built from 17 residues. J gave up 0 bases and V 0 bases, and 2 bases lay outside the gene matches. The CDR3 DNA is TGTGCCACCAGCAGAGATCCGGGAGGCTCTGGGGCCAACGTCCTGACTTTC. Protein sequence: CATSRDPGGSGANVLTF.

The genes are TRBV19 and TRBJ1-1; D not certain. This CDR3 comprises 14 residues. Trimming took off 1 base at V and 5 bases at J, with 11 bases between the two ends. Germline CDR1 is LNHDA and CDR2 is SQIVND (reference sequence). The CDR3 is CASSIAVTGTEAFF. Here the CDR3 DNA reads TGTGCCAGTAGTATAGCAGTGACTGGGACTGAAGCTTTCTTT.

The chain recombines TRBV6-5 with TRBJ2-7; 12 positions agree with TRBD2. Germline values: CDR1 MNHEY, CDR2 SVGAGI. Trimming removed 6 bases from V and 6 bases from J; junction bases left unmatched: 6. The CDR3 is made up of 14 amino acids. The CDR3 here is CASSAILAGGEQYF. The CDR3, as DNA: TGTGCCAGCAGCGCTATACTAGCGGGAGGCGAGCAGTACTTC.

The V call is TRBV2, the J call TRBJ1-3; TRBD1 matches at 7 bases. The CDR3 consists of 15 residues. With 6 bases clipped from V and 2 bases from J, the junction kept 7 bases outside the gene matches. The germline gives CDR1 SNHLY, CDR2 FYNNEI. In nucleotides, the CDR3 is TGTGCCAGCAGGATTGGACAGGCACCTGGAAACACCATATATTTT. Its translation is CASRIGQAPGNTIYF. The full variable domain, with the rest looked up from reference TRBV2 and TRBJ1-3, is EPEVTQTPSHQVTQMGQEVILRCVPISNHLYFYWYRQILGQKVEFLVSFYNNEISEKSEIFDDQFSVERPDGSNFTLKIRSTKLEDSAMYFCASRIGQAPGNTIYFGEGSWLTVV.

J is TRBJ2-2 and V is TRBV5-1; 7 bases line up with TRBD1. The V segment lost 5 bases and the J segment 3 bases; nucleotides outside the gene matches: 10. From germline, CDR1 is SGHRS and CDR2 YFSETQ. CDR3 size: 16 residues. The CDR3 sequence: CASSPQGISYTGELFF. DNA of the CDR3: TGCGCCAGCAGTCCACAGGGGATTTCCTACACCGGGGAGCTGTTTTTT.

The gene calls are TRBV10-1 and TRBJ1-1, with 7 bases lining up with TRBD1. Germline-derived CDR1 and CDR2 are WNHNN and SYGVQD (reference sequence). This CDR3 is 14 amino acids long. Trimming removed 6 bases from V and 12 bases from J; junction bases left unmatched: 16. The CDR3 DNA follows: TGCGCCAGCAGCAGCGCTACAGGGGCCCCTGGAACTTTCTTT. Amino acids: CASSSATGAPGTFF.

The J gene is TRBJ2-7, the V gene TRBV6-5; maybe TRBD2 (6 bases). Germline CDR1 MNHEY, CDR2 SVGAGI. The CDR3 covers 14 residues. Trimming removed 4 bases at V and 5 bases at J, with 15 bases between. CDR3 protein: CASSWRERIHEQYF. CDR3 in DNA: TGTGCCAGCAGTTGGAGGGAAAGGATCCACGAGCAGTACTTC.

The chain recombines TRBV18 with TRBJ2-1; D gene ambiguous. The germline CDR1 and CDR2 sequences are KGHSH and LQKENI. V lost 2 bases and J lost 0, with 11 bases in between. This CDR3 has 16 amino acids. The DNA of the CDR3 is TGTGCCAGCTCACCAGTCCCCCCGAGCTCCTACAATGAGCAGTTCTTC. Its translation is CASSPVPPSSYNEQFF. The full variable domain, its missing parts supplied by reference TRBV18 and TRBJ2-1, is NAGVMQNPRHLVRRRGQEARLRCSPMKGHSHVYWYRQLPEEGLKFMVYLQKENIIDESGMPKERFSAEFPKEGPSILRIQQVVRGDSAAYFCASSPVPPSSYNEQFFGPGTRLTVL.

The chain links TRBV5-4 to TRBJ1-2; the match to TRBD1 covers 9 bases. This CDR3 spans 13 amino acids. The germline V gene has CDR1 SGHNT and CDR2 YYREEE (reference sequence). The V and J ends lost 4 bases and 6 bases, in that order; junction bases with no gene match: 4. The CDR3 nucleotides are TGTGCCAGCAGCGTACGGACAGGGGATGGCTACACCTTC. Encoded protein: CASSVRTGDGYTF.

The V gene is TRBV7-8, the J gene TRBJ2-1; 14 bases align to TRBD2. CDR1 and CDR2 (germline): SGHVS, FQNEAQ. The V segment lost 5 bases and the J segment 9 bases; nucleotides outside the gene matches: 9. CDR3 length equals 16 residues. CDR3 protein: CASSLTSGRDHSEQFF. As DNA, the CDR3 is TGTGCCAGCAGCCTGACTAGCGGGAGGGATCATAGTGAGCAGTTCTTC. The whole variable domain, filled in from reference TRBV7-8 and TRBJ2-1, reads GAGVSQSPRYKVAKRGQDVALRCDPISGHVSLFWYQQALGQGPEFLTYFQNEAQLDKSGLPSDRFFAERPEGSVSTLKIQRTQQEDSAVYLCASSLTSGRDHSEQFFGPGTRLTVL.

CDR3 region: CASSVQGDGYTF. The CDR3 nucleotides are TGCGCCAGCAGCGTACAGGGGGATGGCTACACCTTC. The V and J genes are TRBV5-1 and TRBJ1-2, with 8 bases fitting TRBD1. With V trimmed by 4 bases and J by 6 bases, 2 bases remained unmatched. Looked up from germline, CDR1 is SGHRS and CDR2 is YFSETQ. CDR3 size: 12 residues.

The rearrangement uses TRBV4-1 and TRBJ1-1, with TRBD1 as a possible D gene (5 bases). V lost 5 bases and J 0 bases, leaving 13 bases between the germline ends. The germline V gene has CDR1 MGHRA and CDR2 YSYEKL. CDR3 size: 15 residues. CDR3 sequence: CASSYPGGMNTEAFF. The CDR3 bases are TGCGCCAGCAGCTACCCCGGGGGGATGAACACTGAAGCTTTCTTT.

The chain combines TRBV7-8 with TRBJ2-7; D is possibly TRBD2 (5 bases). Germline CDR1 SGHVS, CDR2 FQNEAQ. This CDR3 spans 15 amino acids. V was shortened by 2 bases and J by 5 bases, with 16 bases between the two germline ends. The CDR3 here is CASSLLASASHEQYF. Here the CDR3 DNA reads TGTGCCAGCAGCTTATTGGCGTCAGCTAGCCACGAGCAGTACTTC.

The rearrangement joins TRBV2 to TRBJ2-1; 7 nucleotides line up with TRBD2. Germline CDR1 SNHLY, CDR2 FYNNEI. The trim removed 10 bases at V and 6 bases at J, leaving 12 bases unmatched. This CDR3 comprises 14 residues. CDR3 in DNA: TGTGCCACCTCGGGAGGCCCCCAGCCCAATGAGCAGTTCTTC. Translating gives CATSGGPQPNEQFF.

J is TRBJ1-4 and V is TRBV9; tentatively, D is TRBD1 (5 bases). Germline assignment: CDR1 SGDLS and CDR2 YYNGEE. Trimming took off 4 bases at V and 7 bases at J, with 14 bases between the two ends. The CDR3 has 14 residues. In DNA, the CDR3 is TGTGCCAGCAGCCCAGGGCAACCTCGTGAAAAACTGTTTTTT. Its protein is CASSPGQPREKLFF.